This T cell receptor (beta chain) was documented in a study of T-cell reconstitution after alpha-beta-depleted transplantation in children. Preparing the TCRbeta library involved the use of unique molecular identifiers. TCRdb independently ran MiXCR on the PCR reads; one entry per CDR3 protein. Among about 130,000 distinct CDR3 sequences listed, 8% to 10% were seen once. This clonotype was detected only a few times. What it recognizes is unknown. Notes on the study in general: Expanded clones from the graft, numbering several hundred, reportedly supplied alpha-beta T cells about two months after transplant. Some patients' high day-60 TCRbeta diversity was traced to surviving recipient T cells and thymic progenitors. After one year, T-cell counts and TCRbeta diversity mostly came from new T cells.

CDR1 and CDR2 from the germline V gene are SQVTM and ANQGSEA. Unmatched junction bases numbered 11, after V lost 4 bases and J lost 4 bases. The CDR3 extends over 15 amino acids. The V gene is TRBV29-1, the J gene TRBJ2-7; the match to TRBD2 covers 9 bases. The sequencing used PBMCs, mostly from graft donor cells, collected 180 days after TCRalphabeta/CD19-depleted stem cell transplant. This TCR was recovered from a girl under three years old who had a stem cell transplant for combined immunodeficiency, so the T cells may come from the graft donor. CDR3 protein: CSVVDMAGGAYEQYF. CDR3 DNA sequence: TGCAGCGTTGTTGACATGGCGGGAGGGGCGTACGAGCAGTACTTC.